A selection of T cell receptor beta chains follows, all from one sample in a study of cytomegalovirus exposure and HLA in healthy donors. The method was immunoSEQ multiplex PCR; TCRdb's version includes in-frame clones alone and lacks a portion of them. This sample yields approximately 88,000 clones, of which under 80% are seen a single time; over 4.5% belongs to the top ten. What was sequenced was PBMCs. Every receptor here comes from a man aged 18-30 years in good health and CMV-seropositive. The conserved cysteine and the conserved F or W are not part of the CDR3 here. The D gene is left open where the match is weak.

d_call	v_call	j_call	cdr3_length	cdr3_aa
TRBD1	TRBV4-1	TRBJ2-7	12	ASSLGQGPYEQY
NA	TRBV18	TRBJ2-1	12	ASSPGGNYNEQF
NA	TRBV20-1	TRBJ2-7	8	SAISYEQY
NA	TRBV6-5	TRBJ1-3	13	ASSYSPTSGNTIY
TRBD2	TRBV28	TRBJ2-2	13	ASSRLAENTGELF
NA	TRBV4-2	TRBJ1-1	11	ASSQGARYEAF
NA	TRBV6-5	TRBJ1-1	11	ASRKTGFAEAF
NA	TRBV25-1	TRBJ1-1	11	ASKGHMNTEAF
TRBD1	TRBV5-6	TRBJ2-4	11	ASRQGTQENQY
NA	TRBV5-4	TRBJ2-1	10	ASSRTSSEQF
TRBD2	TRBV18	TRBJ2-7	13	ASSPPAGGPYEQY
TRBD1	TRBV6-5	TRBJ1-1	11	ASSSQGGTEAF
TRBD1	TRBV6-5	TRBJ1-1	11	ASRGTANTEAF
NA	TRBV6-4	TRBJ1-5	14	ASSEEGTRGNQPQH
TRBD1	TRBV25-1	TRBJ1-4	16	ASSGPHRVDRDNEKLF
TRBD2	TRBV6-4	TRBJ2-1	13	ASSDSTSGSNEQF
TRBD1	TRBV5-1	TRBJ1-1	11	ASNPDRADEGF
TRBD1	TRBV5-8	TRBJ1-1	11	ASSSQGAAEAF
NA	TRBV27	TRBJ1-5	12	ASSLSRGYQPQH
TRBD2	TRBV5-1	TRBJ2-7	14	ASSLPSGEARYEQY
TRBD2	TRBV10-1	TRBJ2-3	13	ASSVLAENTDTQY
NA	TRBV28	TRBJ2-7	13	ASSFPLRFVYEQY
TRBD1	TRBV6-1	TRBJ1-3	13	ASRVNRGGGNTIY
NA	TRBV7-6	TRBJ2-7	12	ASASGTQSYEQY
TRBD1	TRBV4-1	TRBJ1-5	15	ASSRGIQGAERQPQH
TRBD1	TRBV6-5	TRBJ2-1	13	ASSYISTGSHEQF
TRBD1	TRBV6-1	TRBJ2-7	13	ATQPGQGEMYEQY
NA	TRBV14	TRBJ2-7	13	ASSQRSVVLVEQY
NA	TRBV11-2	TRBJ1-5	12	ASSSRTGTQPQH
NA	TRBV4-1	TRBJ2-3	13	ASSQGRGGTDTQY
NA	TRBV7-2	TRBJ2-2	12	ASSLAGATGELF
NA	TRBV9	TRBJ1-1	13	ASSVVSGMNTEAF